The subject of this entry is one T cell receptor (beta chain). Its antigen remains unknown. Using a J-beta primer mix together with a sample-barcoded 5' primer, a second PCR was run for roughly 7 to 11 cycles. A single record per CDR3 protein comes from TCRdb applying MiXCR to the 5' RACE reads. Among 750,000 or so distinct CDR3 sequences listed, around a quarter were seen once. These data originate in a study of blood T cells in healthy people across ages. Study at large: In model experiments, template switching was able to capture about one barcoded beta molecule for every two T cells that were present. Points from the study as a whole: Investigators viewed diversity estimates from one million T cells as underestimates, the study reported.

Trimming took off 7 bases at V and 0 bases at J, with 4 bases between the two ends. CDR1 and CDR2 from the germline V gene are MGHDK and SYGVNS. This CDR3 contains 13 residues. These data are also associated with another study on T cells of mothers and their children. As reported in that work: Thymic selection molds TCR recombination products alike in related and unrelated pairs.

The TCR was taken from a boy aged 5-17 years in good health. The material sequenced was blood. The chain employs TRBV25-1 and TRBJ2-6; D ambiguous. The CDR3 DNA reads TGTGCCAGCAAGGCCTCTGGGGCCAACGTCCTGACTTTC. Its protein product is CASKASGANVLTF.